A single sample gave rise to the 19 T cell receptor beta chains below, sequenced in a study of T cells in pancreatic ductal adenocarcinoma. Profiling relied on immunoSEQ multiplex PCR, and the TCRdb table lists in-frame clones only, not all of them. The data show over 85,000 clones, with nearly 95% seen just once and roughly 3% held by the top ten. Selected pancreatic ductal adenocarcinoma patients had undergone surgery without neoadjuvant therapy. Sequencing was performed on PBMCs. These receptors were taken from a human donor with pancreatic ductal adenocarcinoma.

V is TRBV9 and J is TRBJ2-2; 9 nucleotides agree with TRBD1. V was clipped by 3 bases and J by 7 bases; unmatched bases: 10. Germline V gene data show CDR1 as SGDLS and CDR2 as YYNGEE. The CDR3 runs to 16 residues. The CDR3 is CASSARWTGVNGELFF. In DNA form, the CDR3 reads TGTGCCAGCAGCGCCAGGTGGACAGGGGTGAACGGGGAGCTGTTTTTT.

The chain joins TRBV28 to TRBJ2-5; 9 bases align to TRBD1. V was pared by 4 bases and J by 5 bases, with 8 bases of the junction left unmatched. This CDR3 has 15 residues. In germline, CDR1 is MDHEN, CDR2 SYDVKM. This CDR3 is CASSSHRGPGETQYF. The CDR3 DNA follows: TGTGCCAGCAGTTCCCACAGGGGGCCAGGGGAGACCCAGTACTTC.

This clone was detected once. The chain uses TRBV11-2 and TRBJ2-3; no definite D call. V was clipped by 5 bases and J by 9 bases, with 15 bases between them. This CDR3 has 13 residues. The germline gives CDR1 SGHAT, CDR2 FQNNGV. Here the CDR3 DNA reads TGTGCCAGCAGCCTCCCGGAGCCGAGGACGCAGTATTTT. As protein: CASSLPEPRTQYF.

The rearrangement links TRBV19 to TRBJ2-3, with no clear D. V lost 3 bases and J lost 1, with 8 bases in between. This CDR3 contains 14 residues. Germline CDR1 LNHDA, CDR2 SQIVND (reference sequence). The CDR3 bases are TGTGCCAGTAGTATGTCCCGGGGCACAGATACGCAGTATTTT. Its protein product is CASSMSRGTDTQYF.

This clone was observed a single time. V is TRBV5-1 and J is TRBJ2-5, with D unclear. The germline CDR1 and CDR2 sequences are SGHRS and YFSETQ. V was pared by 1 base and J by 5 bases, with 9 bases between. The CDR3 loop spans 13 amino acids. CDR3 nucleotides: TGCGCCAGCAGCTTGTCTGCTCAGGAGACCCAGTACTTC. Protein product: CASSLSAQETQYF.

Regarding this clone: The junction does not match germline at one end; this may be a read error. As DNA, the CDR3 is TGTGCCAGCAGCTTCATGTGGGGCAACACTGAAGCCTTCTTT. Protein: CASSFMWGNTEAFF. The chain recombines TRBV7-2 with TRBJ1-1; D might be TRBD1 (5 bases). Germline CDR1 SGHTA, CDR2 FQGNSA. The CDR3 sequence is 14 residues long.

This sequence joins TRBV29-1 and TRBJ2-5, with TRBD2 as a possible D gene (6 bases). Germline CDR1 is SQVTM and CDR2 is ANQGSEA. The CDR3 runs 13 residues. V lost 5 bases and J 4 bases, leaving 14 bases between the germline ends. The CDR3: CSVPILGGETQYF. The CDR3 DNA reads TGCAGCGTTCCCATCCTGGGGGGAGAGACCCAGTACTTC.

The rearrangement links TRBV6-6 to TRBJ2-7, with TRBD2 identical over 11 bases. Germline V gene lookup returns CDR1 MNHNY and CDR2 SVGAGI (reference sequence). This CDR3 is 15 amino acids long. Trimming at V came to 7 bases and at J to 2 bases, leaving 7 bases not matched to a gene. The CDR3 is CASTKTSGVTYEQYF. The CDR3, as DNA: TGTGCCAGCACCAAGACTAGCGGGGTAACCTACGAGCAGTACTTC.

J is TRBJ2-1 and V is TRBV7-3; TRBD2 matches 8 bases. J lost 5 bases, V lost 1 base, and 7 bases had no gene match. The CDR3 runs 16 residues. CDR1 is SGHTA, CDR2 FQGTGA, per germline. This CDR3 reads CASSLRGGGIDNEQFF. The CDR3 DNA follows: TGTGCCAGCAGCTTAAGGGGCGGGGGGATCGACAATGAGCAGTTCTTC.

The chain uses TRBV2 and TRBJ2-7, with 8 nucleotides matching TRBD2. CDR1 and CDR2 (germline): SNHLY, FYNNEI. The junction had 6 bases not matched to a gene; V was cut back by 6 bases and J by 2 bases. The length of the CDR3 is 14 residues. The CDR3 loop is CASRILAAPYEQYF. The DNA for the CDR3 is TGTGCCAGCAGGATACTAGCGGCCCCCTACGAGCAGTACTTC.

Notes on this clone: A junction end diverges from the germline sequence, so it may reflect a read error. The chain employs TRBV28 and TRBJ2-7, with D perhaps matching TRBD1 (6 bases). Germline lookup yields CDR1 MDHEN and CDR2 SYDVKM. This CDR3 has 13 residues. Written as DNA, the CDR3 is TGTGCCAGCAGTTTAGAAAGGGGGACAAGAGGGAACTTC. It is translated as CASSLERGTRGNF. The full variable domain, in which reference TRBV28 and TRBJ2-7 provide the parts outside the CDR3, is DVKVTQSSRYLVKRTGEKVFLECVQDMDHENMFWYRQDPGLGLRLIYFSYDVKMKEKGDIPEGYSVSREKKERFSLILESASTNQTSMYLCASSLERGTRGNFGPGTRLTVT.

V is TRBV10-2 and J is TRBJ2-1, with a possible D match to TRBD2 (5 bases). The V gene lost 8 bases and the J gene lost 0 bases, with 17 bases spanning the gap. The germline V gene has CDR1 WSHSY and CDR2 SAAADI. This CDR3 contains 16 residues. The DNA for the CDR3 is TGCGCCAGCGGCCGCGGGTCGGACGGCTCCTACAATGAGCAGTTCTTC. Translated: CASGRGSDGSYNEQFF.

The V call is TRBV19, the J call TRBJ2-1, with 7 positions matching TRBD1. The germline V gene encodes CDR1 LNHDA and CDR2 SQIVND (reference sequence). The CDR3 consists of 15 residues. The V segment lost 2 bases and the J segment 3 bases; nucleotides outside the gene matches: 4. The CDR3 bases are TGTGCCAGTAGTATAAAAGGGGGCAACTACAATGAGCAGTTCTTC. It translates to CASSIKGGNYNEQFF.

This rearrangement joins TRBV7-9 to TRBJ2-4, with D possibly being TRBD2 (5 bases). CDR1 and CDR2 (germline): SEHNR, FQNEAQ (reference sequence). With 1 base removed from V and 5 bases from J, the gap between germline ends came to 12 bases. The CDR3 runs to 15 residues. As DNA, the CDR3 is TGTGCCAGCAGCTTAGGAGGGCCTCTACAAAACATTCAGTACTTC. It translates to CASSLGGPLQNIQYF.

The gene calls are TRBV7-9 and TRBJ1-5, with D unresolved. The V end lost 2 bases, the J end lost 6 bases, and 11 bases lay between the germline ends. Germline V CDR1 and CDR2: SEHNR, FQNEAQ (reference sequence). This CDR3 is 14 amino acids long. The CDR3 sequence is CASSLNSEGQPQHF. The CDR3 DNA is TGTGCCAGCAGCTTAAACTCGGAGGGTCAGCCCCAGCATTTT. The full variable domain, rest sourced from reference TRBV7-9 and TRBJ1-5, is DTGVSQNPRHKITKRGQNVTFRCDPISEHNRLYWYRQTLGQGPEFLTYFQNEAQLEKSRLLSDRFSAERPKGSFSTLEIQRTEQGDSAMYLCASSLNSEGQPQHFGDGTRLSIL.

The chain is built from TRBV30 and TRBJ2-7, with 8 nucleotides matching TRBD2. CDR1 and CDR2 (germline): GTSNPN, SVGIG (reference sequence). CDR3 size: 14 residues. After removal of 1 base from V and 0 bases from J, the junction contained 2 bases not matched to a gene. The CDR3: CAWSGLAGSYEQYF. The CDR3, as DNA: TGTGCCTGGAGTGGGCTAGCGGGCTCCTACGAGCAGTACTTC.

The gene calls are TRBV4-2 and TRBJ2-7; weak D call: TRBD1 (6 bases). The V gene lost 1 base and the J gene lost 4 bases, with 14 bases spanning the gap. The CDR3 runs to 15 residues. CDR1 is LGHNA, CDR2 YNFKEQ, per germline. As DNA, the CDR3 is TGTGCCAGCAGCCAAGCGACGGGACATACTTACGAGCAGTACTTC. This translates into CASSQATGHTYEQYF.

The chain joins TRBV1 to TRBJ2-1; TRBD2 is the table's D call and was not checked against the DNA. TRBV1 is assigned pseudogene status. The CDR3 runs 17 residues. The CDR3 nucleotides read TGCACCAGCAGCCAAAGGATTGAGACTAGCGGGAGGAATGAGCAGTTCTTC. Its translation: CTSSQRIETSGRNEQFF.

J is TRBJ2-7 and V is TRBV18; D unresolved. V was cut by 3 bases and J by 0 bases, with 12 bases left in between. Germline values: CDR1 KGHSH, CDR2 LQKENI. This CDR3 comprises 15 residues. CDR3 amino acids: CASSPPQPSSYEQYF. The CDR3 bases are TGTGCCAGCTCACCCCCACAGCCAAGCTCCTACGAGCAGTACTTC.